Listed here are 14 T cell receptor beta chains from one sample, sequenced in a study of cytomegalovirus exposure and HLA in healthy donors. A multiplex PCR was run with 60 Vbeta primers and 13 Jbeta primers. Measured with immunoSEQ multiplex PCR; TCRdb has only the in-frame clones, and not every one. This sample yields over 80,000 clones, of which approximately 85% are seen a single time; roughly 3.4% belongs to the top ten. The sequenced sample consisted of PBMCs. The origin of the receptors is a man aged 25-40 years in good health and CMV-seropositive.

The chain recombines TRBV7-2 with TRBJ2-3; tentatively, D is TRBD2 (6 bases). Germline CDR1 reads SGHTA; CDR2 reads FQGNSA. The CDR3 covers 17 residues. The V and J ends lost 3 bases and 2 bases respectively, with 18 bases between them. CDR3 residues: CASSLGGGATFTDTQYF. DNA for the CDR3: TGTGCCAGCAGCTTGGGAGGTGGAGCTACTTTCACAGATACGCAGTATTTT.

The CDR3 loop reads CASSPGQGINEQFF. CDR3 DNA sequence: TGTGCCAGCTCACCGGGACAGGGGATCAATGAGCAGTTCTTC. The V call is TRBV18, the J call TRBJ2-1; TRBD1 matches at 10 bases. Germline CDR1 is KGHSH and CDR2 is LQKENI. CDR3 length: 14 residues. V was clipped by 3 bases and J by 6 bases; unmatched bases: 2.

This clone was recorded a few times. The chain uses TRBV27 and TRBJ2-7, with D possibly being TRBD2 (7 bases). Germline-derived CDR1 and CDR2 are MNHEY and SMNVEV (reference sequence). Between the trimmed V and J ends, which lost 6 bases and 3 bases, there was a span of 21 bases. This CDR3 has 16 amino acids. The CDR3 DNA is TGTGCCAGCAGGCCCTTAGGGGGGGCTAGCGTCTACGAGCAGTACTTC. As protein: CASRPLGGASVYEQYF.

The chain is built from TRBV29-1 and TRBJ2-1; 8 bases map to TRBD2. Germline V lookup: CDR1 SQVTM, CDR2 ANQGSEA. The trim removed 4 bases at V and 8 bases at J, leaving 19 bases unmatched. There are 17 residues in the CDR3. The CDR3 sequence: CSVGEYLRGGRSDEQFF. The CDR3 DNA follows: TGCAGCGTTGGAGAGTACCTTCGTGGCGGGAGGAGCGATGAGCAGTTCTTC.

The rearrangement uses TRBV27 and TRBJ1-4, with 9 bases lining up with TRBD1. There are 15 residues in the CDR3. Germline CDR1 MNHEY, CDR2 SMNVEV (reference sequence). Unmatched junction bases numbered 5, after V lost 2 bases and J lost 7 bases. CDR3: CASSLRDRDGEKLFF. CDR3 nucleotide sequence: TGTGCCAGCAGTTTACGGGACAGGGATGGTGAAAAACTGTTTTTT.

This rearrangement joins TRBV28 to TRBJ2-3, with a tentative D call TRBD2 (7 bases). The CDR3 runs to 15 residues. Germline CDR1 is MDHEN and CDR2 is SYDVKM. V was pared by 5 bases and J by 8 bases, with 20 bases between. The CDR3 coding sequence is TGTGCCAGCAGTCTAAAACAGGGAGGGGCCCCTACGCAGTATTTT. It encodes CASSLKQGGAPTQYF.

The rearrangement links TRBV10-3 to TRBJ2-1; D may be TRBD2 (6 bases). In germline, CDR1 is ENHRY, CDR2 SYGVKD. The CDR3 sequence is 14 residues long. With 11 bases removed from V and 2 bases from J, the gap between germline ends came to 16 bases. As DNA, the CDR3 is TGTGCCTCCAAAGAGGGAGGCACCTACAATGAGCAGTTCTTC. This encodes CASKEGGTYNEQFF.

This clone was recorded once. V usage is TRBV7-2 and J usage is TRBJ2-7; D is possibly TRBD2 (5 bases). Germline V lookup: CDR1 SGHTA, CDR2 FQGNSA. The V gene lost 5 bases and the J gene lost 1 base, with 12 bases spanning the gap. The length of the CDR3 is 14 residues. The CDR3 is CASSGNSVSYEQYF. As DNA, the CDR3 is TGTGCCAGCAGCGGGAATAGCGTGTCCTACGAGCAGTACTTC.

This clone was seen a few times. This sequence joins TRBV4-1 and TRBJ1-1, with D unresolved. The CDR3 is made up of 16 amino acids. Germline values: CDR1 MGHRA, CDR2 YSYEKL. V was trimmed by 0 bases and J by 6 bases, leaving 17 bases between them. CDR3 amino acids: CASSQEVAGRTAEAFF. The CDR3 DNA reads TGCGCCAGCAGCCAAGAGGTGGCAGGCCGAACGGCTGAAGCTTTCTTT.

The V gene is TRBV18, the J gene TRBJ1-5; D ambiguous. V dropped 3 bases and J dropped 0 bases, with 12 bases sitting between them. The CDR3 runs 16 residues. Germline V CDR1 and CDR2: KGHSH, LQKENI. This chain's CDR3 is CASSPVTAFSNQPQHF. The CDR3 coding sequence is TGTGCCAGCTCACCGGTCACTGCATTTAGCAATCAGCCCCAGCATTTT.

The chain employs TRBV6-5 and TRBJ2-2, with D maybe TRBD2 (7 bases). V was cut by 0 bases and J by 6 bases, with 14 bases left in between. Germline V lookup: CDR1 MNHEY, CDR2 SVGAGI. This CDR3 spans 16 amino acids. CDR3 protein: CASSYSVRGAAGELFF. DNA for the CDR3: TGTGCCAGCAGTTACTCGGTACGGGGGGCAGCCGGGGAGCTGTTTTTT.

The chain employs TRBV6-5 and TRBJ2-7; a possible D gene is TRBD2 (6 bases). Trimming pared 6 bases from V and 4 bases from J, leaving 10 bases between. CDR3 length: 12 amino acids. The germline gives CDR1 MNHEY, CDR2 SVGAGI. The CDR3 nucleotides are TGTGCCAGCAGCCTCGCGGGGTACGAGCAGTACTTC. Translating it yields CASSLAGYEQYF.

The chain joins TRBV5-5 to TRBJ2-3; no clear D gene. The ends were cut back, 1 base at V and 3 bases at J, with 12 bases in the middle. The germline CDR1 and CDR2 sequences are SGHKS and YYEKEE (reference sequence). The CDR3 has 15 residues. CDR3 region: CASSLLGLTTDTQYF. CDR3 nucleotide sequence: TGTGCCAGCAGCTTGTTGGGCTTAACGACAGATACGCAGTATTTT.

The chain recombines TRBV18 with TRBJ2-1; 9 nucleotides match TRBD1. Unmatched junction bases numbered 10, after V lost 4 bases and J lost 6 bases. The germline V gene has CDR1 KGHSH and CDR2 LQKENI. The CDR3 consists of 16 residues. CDR3 in DNA: TGTGCCAGCTCACAACAGACAGGGGGGATGAGCAATGAGCAGTTCTTC. The encoded protein is CASSQQTGGMSNEQFF.